The clone carrying this T cell receptor beta chain was counted at least ten times. Its antigen is undetermined. This specimen comes from a study of glioma-infiltrating T cells. TCR alpha and beta CDR3 regions were amplified from RNA using iRepertoire nested multiplex PCR. For one-step reverse transcription and amplification, about 85-400 ng of tissue mRNA or PBMC total RNA was used. One entry per CDR3 protein, called by TCRdb with MiXCR from the multiplex PCR reads. The repertoire holds about 89,000 distinct CDR3 sequences, approximately 22% seen once, with over 5.5% in the top ten. V trimming: 4 bases; J trimming: 1 base; junction bases outside the gene matches: 6. CDR3 length: 15 residues. Germline CDR1 and CDR2: ENHRY and SYGVKD. Findings and caveats of the study: Tissue-blood divergence was below expectation in non-neoplastic patients, above in gliomas. CDR3 overlap between tissue and blood was very small.

The chain links TRBV10-3 to TRBJ1-2; TRBD1 aligns across 7 bases. Input material: glioma tissue, nonneoplastic brain tissue, or PBMCs (not recorded which). This sequence was found in a human donor with low-grade glioma or glioblastoma, undergoing nonglioma brain surgery, or in good health (not recorded which). The CDR3 nucleotides are TGTGCCATCAGTGGCCGGGACAGACTTAACTATGGCTACACCTTC. It yields the protein CAISGRDRLNYGYTF.